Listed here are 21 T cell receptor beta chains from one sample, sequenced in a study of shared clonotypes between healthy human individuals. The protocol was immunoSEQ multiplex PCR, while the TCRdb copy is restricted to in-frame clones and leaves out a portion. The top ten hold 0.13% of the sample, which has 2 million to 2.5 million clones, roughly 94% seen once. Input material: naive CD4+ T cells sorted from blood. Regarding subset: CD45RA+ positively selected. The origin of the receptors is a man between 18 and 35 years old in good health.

The CDR3 loop reads CASSYYQRSNEKLFF. The DNA of the CDR3 is TGTGCCAGCAGTTACTACCAGAGATCTAATGAAAAACTGTTTTTT. V gene TRBV6-7 combines with J gene TRBJ1-4, with no clear D. TRBV6-7 is an open reading frame, and its role is uncertain. V was clipped by 1 base and J by 3 bases, with 9 bases between them. CDR3 length equals 15 residues.

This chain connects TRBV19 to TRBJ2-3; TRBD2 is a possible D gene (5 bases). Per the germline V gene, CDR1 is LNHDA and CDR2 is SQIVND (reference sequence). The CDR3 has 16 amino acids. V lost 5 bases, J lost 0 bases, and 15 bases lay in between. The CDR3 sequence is CASSGSVSGSTDTQYF. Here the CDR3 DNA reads TGTGCCAGTAGTGGCTCGGTGAGCGGTAGCACAGATACGCAGTATTTT.

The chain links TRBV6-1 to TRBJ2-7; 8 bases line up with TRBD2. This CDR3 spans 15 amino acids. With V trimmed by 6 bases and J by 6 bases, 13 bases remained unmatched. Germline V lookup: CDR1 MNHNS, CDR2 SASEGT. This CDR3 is CASRRGLAGEGEQYF. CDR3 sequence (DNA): TGTGCCAGCAGACGGGGCCTAGCGGGTGAGGGCGAGCAGTACTTC.

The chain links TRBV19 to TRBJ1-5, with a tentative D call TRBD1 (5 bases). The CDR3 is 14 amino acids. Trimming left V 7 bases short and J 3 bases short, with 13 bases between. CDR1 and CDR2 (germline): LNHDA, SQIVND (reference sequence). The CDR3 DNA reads TGTGCCAGTACCCCTCGACAGCTCAATCAGCCCCAGCATTTT. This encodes CASTPRQLNQPQHF.

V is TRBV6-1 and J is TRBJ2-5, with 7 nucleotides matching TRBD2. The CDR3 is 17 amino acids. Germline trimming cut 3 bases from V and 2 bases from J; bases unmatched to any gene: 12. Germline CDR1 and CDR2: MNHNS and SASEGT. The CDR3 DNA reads TGTGCCAGCAGTGAGCCGATGAGCGGGGTACTTCAAGAGACCCAGTACTTC. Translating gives CASSEPMSGVLQETQYF.

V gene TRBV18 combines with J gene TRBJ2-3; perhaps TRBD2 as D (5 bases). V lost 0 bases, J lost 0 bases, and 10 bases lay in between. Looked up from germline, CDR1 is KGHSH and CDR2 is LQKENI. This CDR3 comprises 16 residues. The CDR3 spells CASSPPERISTDTQYF. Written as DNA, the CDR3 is TGTGCCAGCTCACCACCGGAGCGGATAAGCACAGATACGCAGTATTTT.

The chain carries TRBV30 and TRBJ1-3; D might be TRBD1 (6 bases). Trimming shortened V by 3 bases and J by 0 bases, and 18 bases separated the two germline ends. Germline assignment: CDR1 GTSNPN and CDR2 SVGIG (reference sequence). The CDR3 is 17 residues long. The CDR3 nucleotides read TGTGCCTGGAGCATTACCATCCTACAGGGCTCTGGAAACACCATATATTTT. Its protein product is CAWSITILQGSGNTIYF. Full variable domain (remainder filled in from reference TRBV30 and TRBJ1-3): SQTIHQWPATLVQPVGSPLSLECTVEGTSNPNLYWYRQAAGRGLQLLFYSVGIGQISSEVPQNLSASRPQDRQFILSSKKLLLSDSGFYLCAWSITILQGSGNTIYFGEGSWLTVV.

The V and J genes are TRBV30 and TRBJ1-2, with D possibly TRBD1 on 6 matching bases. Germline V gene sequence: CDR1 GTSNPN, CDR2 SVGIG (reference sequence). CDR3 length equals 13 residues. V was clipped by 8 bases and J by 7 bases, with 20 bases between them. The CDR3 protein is CARGPGRRGGYTF. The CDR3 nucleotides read TGTGCCCGGGGGCCGGGAAGGAGGGGTGGCTACACCTTC.

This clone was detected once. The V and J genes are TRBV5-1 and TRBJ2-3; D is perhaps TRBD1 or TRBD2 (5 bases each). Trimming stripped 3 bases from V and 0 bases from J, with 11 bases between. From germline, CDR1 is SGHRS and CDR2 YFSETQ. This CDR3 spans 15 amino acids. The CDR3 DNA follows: TGCGCCAGCAGCTGGAGTGGGGACAGCACAGATACGCAGTATTTT. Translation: CASSWSGDSTDTQYF.

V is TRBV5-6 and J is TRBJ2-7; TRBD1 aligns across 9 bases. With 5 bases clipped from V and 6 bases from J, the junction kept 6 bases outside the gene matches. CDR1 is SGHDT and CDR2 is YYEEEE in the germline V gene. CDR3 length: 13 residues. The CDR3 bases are TGTGCCAGCAGACCCGGGACAGGGAGCGAGCAGTACTTC. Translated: CASRPGTGSEQYF.

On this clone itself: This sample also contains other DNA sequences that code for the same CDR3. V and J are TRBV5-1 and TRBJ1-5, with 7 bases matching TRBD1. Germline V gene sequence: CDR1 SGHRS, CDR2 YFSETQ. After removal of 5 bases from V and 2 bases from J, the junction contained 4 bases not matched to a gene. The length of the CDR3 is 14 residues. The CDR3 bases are TGCGCCAGCAGGCCAGACAGGGGCAATCAGCCCCAGCATTTT. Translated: CASRPDRGNQPQHF.

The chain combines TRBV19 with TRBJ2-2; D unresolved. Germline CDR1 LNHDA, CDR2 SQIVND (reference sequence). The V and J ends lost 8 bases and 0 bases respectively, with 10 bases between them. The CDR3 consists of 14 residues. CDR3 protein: CASATNANTGELFF. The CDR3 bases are TGTGCCAGTGCAACCAACGCGAACACCGGGGAGCTGTTTTTT.

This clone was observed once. Here the CDR3 reads CASSQDGFSGTYEQYF. CDR3 bases: TGCGCCAGCAGCCAAGATGGGTTTTCGGGAACATACGAGCAGTACTTC. The V call is TRBV4-1, the J call TRBJ2-7; D may be TRBD2 (5 bases). Germline V gene lookup returns CDR1 MGHRA and CDR2 YSYEKL. V gave up 0 bases and J gave up 4 bases, with 16 bases separating them. The CDR3 is 16 residues long.

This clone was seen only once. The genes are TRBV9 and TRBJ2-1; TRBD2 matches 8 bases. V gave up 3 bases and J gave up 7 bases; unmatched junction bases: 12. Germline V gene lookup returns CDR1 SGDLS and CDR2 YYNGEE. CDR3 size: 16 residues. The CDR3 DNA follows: TGTGCCAGCAGCGATATTGTGGGACTAGGGGGGAATGAGCAGTTCTTC. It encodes CASSDIVGLGGNEQFF.

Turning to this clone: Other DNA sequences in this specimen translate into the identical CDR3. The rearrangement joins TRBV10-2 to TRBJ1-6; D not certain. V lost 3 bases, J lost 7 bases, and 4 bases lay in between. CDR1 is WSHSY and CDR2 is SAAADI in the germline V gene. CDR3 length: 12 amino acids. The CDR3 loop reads CASSEGNSPLHF. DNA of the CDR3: TGCGCCAGCAGTGAAGGAAATTCACCCCTCCACTTT.

CDR3 loop: CASSPGQDYTQYF. The DNA of the CDR3 is TGTGCCAGCAGCCCCGGACAGGACTATACGCAGTATTTT. The chain employs TRBV7-2 and TRBJ2-3; 7 nucleotides agree with TRBD1. The length of the CDR3 is 13 residues. Per the germline V gene, CDR1 is SGHTA and CDR2 is FQGNSA. V was clipped by 5 bases and J by 7 bases; unmatched bases: 6.

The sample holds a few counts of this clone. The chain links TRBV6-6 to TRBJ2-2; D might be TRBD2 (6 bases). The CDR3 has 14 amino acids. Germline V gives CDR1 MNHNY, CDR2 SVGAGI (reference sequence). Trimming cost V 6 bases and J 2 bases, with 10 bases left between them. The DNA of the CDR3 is TGTGCCAGCAGGCGGGGCGAAAACACCGGGGAGCTGTTTTTT. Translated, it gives CASRRGENTGELFF.

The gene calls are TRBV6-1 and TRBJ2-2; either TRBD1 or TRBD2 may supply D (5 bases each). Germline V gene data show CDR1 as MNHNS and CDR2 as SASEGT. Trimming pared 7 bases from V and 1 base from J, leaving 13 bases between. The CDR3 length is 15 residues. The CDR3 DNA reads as TGTGCCAGCACCCCGGGGCCAGAGAACACCGGGGAGCTGTTTTTT. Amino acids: CASTPGPENTGELFF.

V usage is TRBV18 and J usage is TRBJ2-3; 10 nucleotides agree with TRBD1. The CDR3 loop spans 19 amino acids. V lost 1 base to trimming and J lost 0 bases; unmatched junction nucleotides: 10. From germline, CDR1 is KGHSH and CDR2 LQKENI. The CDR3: CASSPLGQGKDLSTDTQYF. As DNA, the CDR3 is TGTGCCAGCTCACCACTGGGACAGGGGAAAGATTTGAGCACAGATACGCAGTATTTT.

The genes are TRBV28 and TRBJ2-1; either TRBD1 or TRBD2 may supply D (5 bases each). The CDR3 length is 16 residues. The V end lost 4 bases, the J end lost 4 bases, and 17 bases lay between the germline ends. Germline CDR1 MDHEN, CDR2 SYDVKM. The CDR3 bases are TGTGCCAGCAGTTCATCACCGGGTTGGGGGTACAATGAGCAGTTCTTC. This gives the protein CASSSSPGWGYNEQFF.

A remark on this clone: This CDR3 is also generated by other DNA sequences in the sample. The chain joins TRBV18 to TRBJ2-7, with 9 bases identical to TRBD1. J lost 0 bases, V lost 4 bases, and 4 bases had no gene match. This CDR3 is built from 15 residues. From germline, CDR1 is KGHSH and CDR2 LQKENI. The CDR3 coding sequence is TGTGCCAGCTCACTCGGACAGGGGTCCTCCTACGAGCAGTACTTC. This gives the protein CASSLGQGSSYEQYF.